This T cell receptor beta chain comes out of a study of PD-1 blockade in classical Hodgkin lymphoma. The method was immunoSEQ multiplex PCR; TCRdb's version includes in-frame clones alone and lacks a portion of them. The table records about 97,000 clones, around four fifths of them present only once. Worth noting for this clone: The antigen is not known.

Study results and limitations: Some patients began nivolumab under 1 year after ASCT. These patients were excluded from later analyses.

Every patient relapsed after autologous stem cell transplantation, and brentuximab vedotin exposure varied. The sample here was peripheral blood mononuclear cells (PBMCs), taken at baseline. The receptor's source is a human donor with classical Hodgkin lymphoma.

CDR3 in DNA: TGCGCCAGCAGTGCCTTGTCAGGGGCGTACCAAGAGACCCAGTACTTC. It specifies CASSALSGAYQETQYF. The rearrangement joins TRBV10-1 to TRBJ2-5; tentative D call: TRBD1 (6 bases). The V end lost 4 bases, the J end lost 0 bases, and 15 bases lay between the germline ends. This CDR3 region has 16 residues. Per the germline V gene, CDR1 is WNHNN and CDR2 is SYGVQD (reference sequence).